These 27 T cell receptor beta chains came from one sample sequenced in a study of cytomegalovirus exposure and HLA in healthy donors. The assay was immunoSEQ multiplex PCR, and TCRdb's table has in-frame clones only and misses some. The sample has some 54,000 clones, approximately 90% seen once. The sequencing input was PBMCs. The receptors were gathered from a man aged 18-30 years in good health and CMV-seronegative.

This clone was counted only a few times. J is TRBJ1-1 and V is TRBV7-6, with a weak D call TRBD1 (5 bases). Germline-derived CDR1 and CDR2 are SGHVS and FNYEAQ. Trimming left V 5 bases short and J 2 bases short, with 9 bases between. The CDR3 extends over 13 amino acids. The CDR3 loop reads CASSMTANTEAFF. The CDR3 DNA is TGTGCCAGCAGCATGACAGCCAACACTGAAGCTTTCTTT.

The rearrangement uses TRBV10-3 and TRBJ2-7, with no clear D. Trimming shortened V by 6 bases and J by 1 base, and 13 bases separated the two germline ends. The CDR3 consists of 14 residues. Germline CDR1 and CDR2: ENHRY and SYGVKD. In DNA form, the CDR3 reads TGTGCCATCAGCGAGAACAGCAGATCCTACGAGCAGTACTTC. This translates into CAISENSRSYEQYF.

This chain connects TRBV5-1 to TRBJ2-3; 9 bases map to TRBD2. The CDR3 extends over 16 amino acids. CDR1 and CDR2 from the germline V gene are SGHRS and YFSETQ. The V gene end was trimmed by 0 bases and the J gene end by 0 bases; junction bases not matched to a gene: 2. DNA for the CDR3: TGCGCCAGCAGCTTGGTAACTAGCGGGAGCACAGATACGCAGTATTTT. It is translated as CASSLVTSGSTDTQYF.

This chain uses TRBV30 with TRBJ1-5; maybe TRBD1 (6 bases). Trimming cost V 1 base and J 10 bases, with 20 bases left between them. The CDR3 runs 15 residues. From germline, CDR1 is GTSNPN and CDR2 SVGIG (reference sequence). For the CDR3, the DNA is TGTGCCTGGAGTGAGGGGGGGCAATGGGCCTTACCCCAGCATTTT. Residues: CAWSEGGQWALPQHF.

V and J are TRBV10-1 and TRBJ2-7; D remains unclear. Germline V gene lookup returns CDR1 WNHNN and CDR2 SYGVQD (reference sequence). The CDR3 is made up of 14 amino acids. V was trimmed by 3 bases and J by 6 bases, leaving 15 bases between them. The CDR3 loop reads CASSDYPTAAEQYF. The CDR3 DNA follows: TGCGCCAGCAGTGATTACCCCACCGCGGCCGAGCAGTACTTC.

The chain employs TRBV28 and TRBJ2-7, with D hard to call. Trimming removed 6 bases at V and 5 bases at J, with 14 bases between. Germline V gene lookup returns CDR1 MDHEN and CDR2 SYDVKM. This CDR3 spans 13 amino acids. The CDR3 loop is CASSIDMPDEQYF. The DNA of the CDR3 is TGTGCCAGCAGCATCGACATGCCCGACGAGCAGTACTTC.

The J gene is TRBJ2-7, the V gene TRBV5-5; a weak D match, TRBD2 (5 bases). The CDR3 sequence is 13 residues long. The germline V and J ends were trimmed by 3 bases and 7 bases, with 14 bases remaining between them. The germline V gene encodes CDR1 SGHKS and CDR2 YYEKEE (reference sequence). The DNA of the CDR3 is TGTGCCAGCAGCTCAGGACTGTGGTTGGAGCAGTACTTC. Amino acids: CASSSGLWLEQYF.

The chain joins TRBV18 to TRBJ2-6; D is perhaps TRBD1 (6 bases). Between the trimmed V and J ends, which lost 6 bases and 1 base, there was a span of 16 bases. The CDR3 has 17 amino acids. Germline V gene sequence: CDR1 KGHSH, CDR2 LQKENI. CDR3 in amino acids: CASSQGHRSSGANVLTF. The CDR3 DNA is TGTGCCAGCTCCCAGGGACACCGATCGTCTGGGGCCAACGTCCTGACTTTC.

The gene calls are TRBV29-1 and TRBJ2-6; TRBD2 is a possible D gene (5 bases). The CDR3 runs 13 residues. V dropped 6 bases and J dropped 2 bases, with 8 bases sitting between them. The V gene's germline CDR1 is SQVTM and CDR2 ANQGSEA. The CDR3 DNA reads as TGCAGCGTCCAGGAGGCTGGGGCCAACGTCCTGACTTTC. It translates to CSVQEAGANVLTF.

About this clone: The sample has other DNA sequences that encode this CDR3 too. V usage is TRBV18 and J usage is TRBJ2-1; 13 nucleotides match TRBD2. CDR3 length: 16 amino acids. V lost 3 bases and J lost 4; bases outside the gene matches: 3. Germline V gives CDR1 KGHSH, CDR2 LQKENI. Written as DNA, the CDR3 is TGTGCCAGCTCACCTCCACTAGCGGGAGGGTACAATGAGCAGTTCTTC. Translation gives CASSPPLAGGYNEQFF.

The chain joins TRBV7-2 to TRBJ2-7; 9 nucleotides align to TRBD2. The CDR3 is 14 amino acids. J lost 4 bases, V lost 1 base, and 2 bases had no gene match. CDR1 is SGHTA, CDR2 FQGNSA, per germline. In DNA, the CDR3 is TGTGCCAGCAGCTTAGATCTAGCGGGATACGAGCAGTACTTC. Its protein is CASSLDLAGYEQYF. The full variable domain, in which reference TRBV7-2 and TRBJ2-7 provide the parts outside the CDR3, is GAGVSQSPSNKVTEKGKDVELRCDPISGHTALYWYRQSLGQGLEFLIYFQGNSAPDKSGLPSDRFSAERTGGSVSTLTIQRTQQEDSAVYLCASSLDLAGYEQYFGPGTRLTVT.

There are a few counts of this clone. CDR3 sequence reads: CASAWDRGSNQPQHF. The CDR3 coding sequence is TGTGCCAGCGCATGGGACAGGGGAAGCAATCAGCCCCAGCATTTT. The genes are TRBV2 and TRBJ1-5, with 10 nucleotides matching TRBD1. This CDR3 comprises 15 residues. V lost 8 bases and J lost 1; bases outside the gene matches: 5. The germline V gene encodes CDR1 SNHLY and CDR2 FYNNEI.

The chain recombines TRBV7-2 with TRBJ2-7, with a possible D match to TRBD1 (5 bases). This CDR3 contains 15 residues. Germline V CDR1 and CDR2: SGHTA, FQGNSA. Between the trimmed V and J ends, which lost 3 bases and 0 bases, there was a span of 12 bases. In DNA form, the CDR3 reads TGTGCCAGCAGCTTTCGTCAGGGAAGCTCCTACGAGCAGTACTTC. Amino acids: CASSFRQGSSYEQYF.

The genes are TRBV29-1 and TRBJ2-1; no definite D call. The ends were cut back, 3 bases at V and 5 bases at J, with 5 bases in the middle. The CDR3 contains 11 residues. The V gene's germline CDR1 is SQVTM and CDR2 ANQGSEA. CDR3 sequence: CSVDRNNEQFF. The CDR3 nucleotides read TGCAGCGTTGACAGAAACAATGAGCAGTTCTTC.

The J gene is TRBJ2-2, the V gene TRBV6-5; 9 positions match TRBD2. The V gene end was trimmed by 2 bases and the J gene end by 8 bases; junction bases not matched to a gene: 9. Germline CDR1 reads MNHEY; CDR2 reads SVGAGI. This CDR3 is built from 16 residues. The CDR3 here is CASSYEVVAGVGELFF. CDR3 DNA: TGTGCCAGCAGTTACGAGGTGGTAGCGGGAGTTGGGGAGCTGTTTTTT.

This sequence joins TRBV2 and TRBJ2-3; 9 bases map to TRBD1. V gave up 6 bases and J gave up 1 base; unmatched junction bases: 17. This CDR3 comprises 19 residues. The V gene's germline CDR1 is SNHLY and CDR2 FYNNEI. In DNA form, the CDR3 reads TGTGCCAGCAGAACCACCGACAGGGGGGACCTACTTCGCACAGATACGCAGTATTTT. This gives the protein CASRTTDRGDLLRTDTQYF. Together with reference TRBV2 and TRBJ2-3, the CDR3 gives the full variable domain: EPEVTQTPSHQVTQMGQEVILRCVPISNHLYFYWYRQILGQKVEFLVSFYNNEISEKSEIFDDQFSVERPDGSNFTLKIRSTKLEDSAMYFCASRTTDRGDLLRTDTQYFGPGTRLTVL.

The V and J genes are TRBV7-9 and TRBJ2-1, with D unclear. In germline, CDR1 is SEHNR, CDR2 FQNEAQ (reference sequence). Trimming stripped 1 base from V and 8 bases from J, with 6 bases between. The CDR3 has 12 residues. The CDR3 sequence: CASSLDSYEQFF. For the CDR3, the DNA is TGTGCCAGCAGCTTAGATAGCTATGAGCAGTTCTTC.

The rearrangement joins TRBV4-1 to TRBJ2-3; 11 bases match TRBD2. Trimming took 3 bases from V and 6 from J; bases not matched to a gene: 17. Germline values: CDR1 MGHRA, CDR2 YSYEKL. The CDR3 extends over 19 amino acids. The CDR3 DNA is TGCGCCAGCAGCCACACACCGGGACTAGCGGCCTCCGAGGGGGATACGCAGTATTTT. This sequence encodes CASSHTPGLAASEGDTQYF.

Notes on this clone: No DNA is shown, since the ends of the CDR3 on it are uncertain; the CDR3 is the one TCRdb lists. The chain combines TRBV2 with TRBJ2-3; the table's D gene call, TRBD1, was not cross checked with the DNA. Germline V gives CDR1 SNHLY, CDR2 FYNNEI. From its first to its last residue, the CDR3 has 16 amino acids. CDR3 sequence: CASSEFGPGGTDTQYF.

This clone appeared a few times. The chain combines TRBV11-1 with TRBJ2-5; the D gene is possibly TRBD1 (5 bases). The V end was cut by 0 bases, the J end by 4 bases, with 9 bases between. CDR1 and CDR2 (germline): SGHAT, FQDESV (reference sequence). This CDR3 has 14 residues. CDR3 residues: CASSLAGAGETQYF. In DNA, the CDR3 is TGTGCCAGCAGCTTAGCAGGGGCAGGAGAGACCCAGTACTTC.

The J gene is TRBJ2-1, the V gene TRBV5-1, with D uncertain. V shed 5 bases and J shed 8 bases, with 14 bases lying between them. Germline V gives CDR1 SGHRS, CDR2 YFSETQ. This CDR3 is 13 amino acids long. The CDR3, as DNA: TGCGCCAGCAGGCCAGATCGTATGGATGAGCAGTTCTTC. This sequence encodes CASRPDRMDEQFF. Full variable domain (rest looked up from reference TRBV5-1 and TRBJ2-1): KAGVTQTPRYLIKTRGQQVTLSCSPISGHRSVSWYQQTPGQGLQFLFEYFSETQRNKGNFPGRFSGRQFSNSRSEMNVSTLELGDSALYLCASRPDRMDEQFFGPGTRLTVL.

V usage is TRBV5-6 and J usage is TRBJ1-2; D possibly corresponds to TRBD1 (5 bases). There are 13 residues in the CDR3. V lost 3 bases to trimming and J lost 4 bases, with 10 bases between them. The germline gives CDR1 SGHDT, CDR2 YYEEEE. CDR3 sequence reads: CASSYGQGYGYTF. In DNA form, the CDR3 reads TGTGCCAGCAGCTACGGACAAGGCTATGGCTACACCTTC.

The CDR3 nucleotides are TGTGCCACCCGGGACAGGGCTTATAGCAATCAGCCCCAGCATTTT. This gives the protein CATRDRAYSNQPQHF. This chain connects TRBV10-3 to TRBJ1-5; 9 positions agree with TRBD1. This CDR3 region has 15 residues. V was clipped by 10 bases and J by 0 bases; unmatched bases: 7. Germline V CDR1 and CDR2: ENHRY, SYGVKD.

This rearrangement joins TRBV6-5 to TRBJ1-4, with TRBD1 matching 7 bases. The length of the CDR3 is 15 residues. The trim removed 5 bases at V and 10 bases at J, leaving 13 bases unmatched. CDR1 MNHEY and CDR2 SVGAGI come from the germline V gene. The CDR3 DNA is TGTGCCAGCAGTCGCTCAACAGGGGACTCGGGAAAACTGTTTTTT. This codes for CASSRSTGDSGKLFF.

CDR3 DNA: TGCGCCAGCTCTCGAGGGACAGGGTCTACAACTAATGAAAAACTGTTTTTT. Amino acids: CASSRGTGSTTNEKLFF. The chain is built from TRBV5-1 and TRBJ1-4; 9 bases align to TRBD1. Germline V gives CDR1 SGHRS, CDR2 YFSETQ. The ends lost 7 bases at V and 0 bases at J; junction bases unmatched: 10. This CDR3 has 17 amino acids.

As DNA, the CDR3 is TGTGCCAGTAGCACAGGGGTAGCGGGGAGGAACACTGAAGCTTTCTTT. Its translation is CASSTGVAGRNTEAFF. V and J are TRBV19 and TRBJ1-1; TRBD1 agrees at 7 bases. Germline V gene sequence: CDR1 LNHDA, CDR2 SQIVND (reference sequence). V dropped 6 bases and J dropped 1; count of bases not matched to a gene: 11. The CDR3 is 16 amino acids.

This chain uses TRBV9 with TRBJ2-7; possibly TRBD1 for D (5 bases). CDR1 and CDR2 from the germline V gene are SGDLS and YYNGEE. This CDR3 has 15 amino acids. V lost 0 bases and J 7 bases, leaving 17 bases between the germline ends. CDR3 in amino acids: CASSVEPSGASEQYF. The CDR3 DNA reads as TGTGCCAGCAGCGTAGAGCCCTCTGGGGCTTCTGAGCAGTACTTC.